The 32 T cell receptor beta chains in this list originate from one sample, sequenced in a study of Tregs in tolerant kidney transplant recipients. Generated by immunoSEQ multiplex PCR, the TCRdb table keeps only in-frame clones and is missing some. The table includes approximately 45,000 clones, roughly 95% detected once. No antigen has been assigned to these receptors. The source material was Tregs from blood cultured with allogeneic cells. The receptors originated from a human donor in good health.

V usage is TRBV5-6 and J usage is TRBJ1-2; TRBD1 might be the D (5 bases). Trimming cost V 1 base and J 8 bases, with 15 bases left between them. The germline V gene encodes CDR1 SGHDT and CDR2 YYEEEE. CDR3 length: 14 amino acids. The CDR3 is CASSLPGTTGGYTF. As DNA, the CDR3 is TGTGCCAGCAGCTTGCCCGGGACTACGGGAGGCTACACCTTC. Full variable domain (outside the CDR3, taken from reference TRBV5-6 and TRBJ1-2): DAGVTQSPTHLIKTRGQQVTLRCSPKSGHDTVSWYQQALGQGPQFIFQYYEEEERQRGNFPDRFSGHQFPNYSSELNVNALLLGDSALYLCASSLPGTTGGYTFGSGTRLTVV.

V usage is TRBV10-3 and J usage is TRBJ2-7; 7 nucleotides match TRBD2. The CDR3 has 12 amino acids. The V and J ends lost 2 bases and 7 bases, in that order; junction bases with no gene match: 2. The germline V gene has CDR1 ENHRY and CDR2 SYGVKD. This CDR3 is CAISEVSGEQYF. CDR3 bases: TGTGCCATCAGTGAGGTTAGCGGGGAGCAGTACTTC.

The rearrangement joins TRBV7-9 to TRBJ2-7; D ambiguous. Trimming shortened V by 3 bases and J by 5 bases, and 17 bases separated the two germline ends. Germline V gene data show CDR1 as SEHNR and CDR2 as FQNEAQ (reference sequence). The CDR3 consists of 15 residues. Written as DNA, the CDR3 is TGTGCCAGCAGCTTTCGTGGAGCAGGTTTTGACGAGCAGTACTTC. It translates to CASSFRGAGFDEQYF.

The chain combines TRBV18 with TRBJ1-4; D not resolved. Germline-derived CDR1 and CDR2 are KGHSH and LQKENI. The CDR3 runs to 15 residues. The germline V and J ends were trimmed by 0 bases and 8 bases, with 13 bases remaining between them. The CDR3 bases are TGTGCCAGCTCACCACCTGCGGGTCACCACGAAAAACTGTTTTTT. Encoded protein: CASSPPAGHHEKLFF.

The gene calls are TRBV7-2 and TRBJ1-3; D remains ambiguous. From germline, CDR1 is SGHTA and CDR2 FQGNSA. The CDR3 covers 13 residues. V was cut by 1 base and J by 4 bases, with 5 bases left in between. The CDR3, as DNA: TGTGCCAGCAGCTTAGGTCCGGGAAACACCATATATTTT. Translation gives CASSLGPGNTIYF.

The chain carries TRBV19 and TRBJ1-5, with D tentatively TRBD1 (6 bases). The germline gives CDR1 LNHDA, CDR2 SQIVND (reference sequence). V was clipped by 2 bases and J by 11 bases, with 7 bases between them. This CDR3 has 11 amino acids. CDR3 in DNA: TGTGCCAGTAGTATACAGGGGTCCCAGCATTTT. Its protein product is CASSIQGSQHF.

The chain couples TRBV7-9 to TRBJ2-2, with no clear D. V was cut by 2 bases and J by 1 base, with 11 bases left in between. The CDR3 sequence is 16 residues long. The germline V gene encodes CDR1 SEHNR and CDR2 FQNEAQ (reference sequence). The CDR3 bases are TGTGCCAGCAGCTTATCCCCGGTACAGAACACCGGGGAGCTGTTTTTT. This gives the protein CASSLSPVQNTGELFF.

V usage is TRBV18 and J usage is TRBJ2-5, with 7 nucleotides matching TRBD2. V trimming: 4 bases; J trimming: 2 bases; junction bases outside the gene matches: 4. Germline-derived CDR1 and CDR2 are KGHSH and LQKENI. The CDR3 has 14 amino acids. The CDR3 sequence: CASSLTSVQETQYF. CDR3 bases: TGTGCCAGCTCACTCACTAGCGTTCAAGAGACCCAGTACTTC.

The chain couples TRBV5-4 to TRBJ2-1, with a weak D call TRBD2 (5 bases). CDR3 length equals 15 residues. Germline loops: CDR1 SGHNT, CDR2 YYREEE (reference sequence). Trimming shortened V by 4 bases and J by 4 bases, and 15 bases separated the two germline ends. CDR3 DNA sequence: TGTGCCAGCAGCGCCTACGGGTCGGGGTACAATGAGCAGTTCTTC. It yields the protein CASSAYGSGYNEQFF.

CDR3 sequence reads: CASSLLAGGKTSSYNEQFF. The CDR3 DNA follows: TGTGCCAGCAGCTTGCTAGCGGGAGGAAAAACTAGCTCCTACAATGAGCAGTTCTTC. The rearrangement joins TRBV7-9 to TRBJ2-1, with 11 nucleotides matching TRBD2. Germline assignment: CDR1 SEHNR and CDR2 FQNEAQ (reference sequence). The J segment lost 0 bases and the V segment lost 3 bases, leaving 10 bases of the junction unmatched. The CDR3 spans 19 residues.

The chain carries TRBV7-9 and TRBJ2-7; 8 bases are shared with TRBD1. V was clipped by 8 bases and J by 2 bases; unmatched bases: 5. Germline lookup yields CDR1 SEHNR and CDR2 FQNEAQ (reference sequence). The CDR3 length is 13 residues. The CDR3 nucleotides are TGTGCCAGCGATGGGGACAGGACCTACGAGCAGTACTTC. Encoded protein: CASDGDRTYEQYF.

The genes are TRBV30 and TRBJ1-6; D not certain. V lost 4 bases and J 4 bases, leaving 17 bases between the germline ends. Germline-derived CDR1 and CDR2 are GTSNPN and SVGIG (reference sequence). This CDR3 spans 16 amino acids. The CDR3 nucleotides read TGTGCCTGGACCACGCAAGGACCGACTTATAATTCACCCCTCCACTTT. It translates to CAWTTQGPTYNSPLHF.

The gene calls are TRBV5-6 and TRBJ2-7; D is perhaps TRBD1 (5 bases). This CDR3 has 14 amino acids. Germline CDR1 reads SGHDT; CDR2 reads YYEEEE. V shed 2 bases and J shed 0 bases, with 9 bases lying between them. The CDR3 DNA reads TGTGCCAGCAGCTTTCTAGGGGACTCCTACGAGCAGTACTTC. It encodes CASSFLGDSYEQYF.

The gene calls are TRBV5-6 and TRBJ2-2, with TRBD2 as a possible D gene (7 bases). From germline, CDR1 is SGHDT and CDR2 YYEEEE. This CDR3 spans 14 amino acids. V lost 6 bases, J lost 6 bases, and 15 bases lay in between. In DNA, the CDR3 is TGTGCCAGCATCCTCCGGGGGGCATCCGGGGAGCTGTTTTTT. It translates to CASILRGASGELFF.

The rearrangement links TRBV19 to TRBJ2-6; 7 bases agree with TRBD1. V gave up 7 bases and J gave up 0 bases; unmatched junction bases: 9. The V gene's germline CDR1 is LNHDA and CDR2 SQIVND (reference sequence). CDR3 length: 17 amino acids. CDR3 coding DNA: TGTGCCAGTACCCCGACAGGGACAAGCTCTGGGGCCAACGTCCTGACTTTC. As protein: CASTPTGTSSGANVLTF.

The CDR3 region has the DNA TGTGCCAGTAGTATCGTGGATACCTATGGCTACACCTTC. Encoded protein: CASSIVDTYGYTF. The gene calls are TRBV19 and TRBJ1-2; no clear D. V lost 3 bases and J lost 4, with 9 bases in between. CDR3 length: 13 amino acids. CDR1 and CDR2 (germline): LNHDA, SQIVND (reference sequence).

The chain joins TRBV16 to TRBJ2-1, with TRBD2 matching 13 bases. V shed 7 bases and J 4 bases; nucleotides not matched to a gene: 4. Germline V lookup: CDR1 KGHSY, CDR2 FQNENV. The CDR3 is made up of 15 amino acids. The CDR3 DNA reads TGTGCCAGCACTACGGGACTAGCGGGGTACAATGAGCAGTTCTTC. Protein product: CASTTGLAGYNEQFF.

This chain joins TRBV30 and TRBJ2-7; possible D gene TRBD1, 5 bases. CDR3 length equals 11 residues. From germline, CDR1 is GTSNPN and CDR2 SVGIG (reference sequence). V lost 0 bases and J lost 9, with 9 bases in between. The DNA of the CDR3 is TGTGCCTGGAGTGTGGGGCAGGCGCAGTACTTC. Translated, it gives CAWSVGQAQYF.

This rearrangement joins TRBV6-5 to TRBJ1-1; D is uncertain. CDR1 and CDR2 from the germline V gene are MNHEY and SVGAGI. This CDR3 is built from 12 residues. V lost 5 bases, J lost 6 bases, and 10 bases lay in between. The CDR3 DNA sequence: TGTGCCAGCAGTCCTCGCCGGGCTGAAGCTTTCTTT. Protein sequence: CASSPRRAEAFF.

This clone was counted once. The chain employs TRBV5-1 and TRBJ1-2; no clear D. The CDR3 has 11 residues. Trimming removed 0 bases at V and 8 bases at J, with 5 bases between. CDR1 and CDR2 from the germline V gene are SGHRS and YFSETQ. The CDR3: CASSLGEGYTF. In nucleotides, the CDR3 is TGCGCCAGCAGCTTGGGGGAGGGCTACACCTTC.

The chain carries TRBV6-5 and TRBJ1-5; TRBD1 matches 7 bases. The V segment lost 4 bases and the J segment 4 bases; nucleotides outside the gene matches: 7. The germline V gene encodes CDR1 MNHEY and CDR2 SVGAGI. The CDR3 runs 15 residues. CDR3 nucleotides: TGTGCCAGCAGTTCCCTACGGGACAGTAATCAGCCCCAGCATTTT. Its translation is CASSSLRDSNQPQHF.

This chain uses TRBV13 with TRBJ1-1, with unresolved D. The CDR3 is made up of 14 amino acids. Trimming took 1 base from V and 4 from J, leaving 10 bases between them. Germline V gene sequence: CDR1 PRHDT, CDR2 FYEKMQ (reference sequence). DNA of the CDR3: TGTGCCAGCAGCTTAGAGAGGCAGGTCACTGAAGCTTTCTTT. Residues: CASSLERQVTEAFF.

The chain is built from TRBV20-1 and TRBJ1-2, with D uncertain. The CDR3 consists of 11 residues. CDR1 DFQATT and CDR2 SNEGSKA come from the germline V gene (reference sequence). The V end was cut by 2 bases, the J end by 3 bases, with 4 bases between. The CDR3 nucleotides are TGCAGTGCTAGACAGGACTATGGCTACACCTTC. It codes for CSARQDYGYTF.

The chain uses TRBV11-2 and TRBJ1-1; D uncertain. The length of the CDR3 is 13 residues. Germline V lookup: CDR1 SGHAT, CDR2 FQNNGV. Trimming took 1 base from V and 5 from J, leaving 8 bases between them. The CDR3 DNA is TGTGCCAGCAGCTTAGGCAGGCGGACTGAAGCTTTCTTT. Its protein is CASSLGRRTEAFF.

The chain has TRBV7-6 and TRBJ2-1; D tentatively reads TRBD1 or TRBD2 (6 bases each). From germline, CDR1 is SGHVS and CDR2 FNYEAQ. The CDR3 extends over 13 amino acids. Between the trimmed V and J ends, which lost 5 bases and 12 bases, there was a span of 17 bases. CDR3 region: CASSPSEKGGQFF. Written as DNA, the CDR3 is TGTGCCAGCAGCCCATCTGAGAAGGGGGGGCAGTTCTTC.

The V gene is TRBV4-2, the J gene TRBJ2-1; 9 bases agree with TRBD2. The ends lost 0 bases at V and 7 bases at J; junction bases unmatched: 7. CDR3 size: 16 residues. Germline values: CDR1 LGHNA, CDR2 YNFKEQ. CDR3 sequence reads: CASSQDETSGSNEQFF. The CDR3 DNA sequence: TGTGCCAGCAGCCAAGATGAGACTAGCGGATCTAATGAGCAGTTCTTC.

This chain connects TRBV6-4 to TRBJ1-2; 7 nucleotides agree with TRBD1. Germline CDR1 is MRHNA and CDR2 is SNTAGT. This CDR3 has 13 amino acids. V gave up 0 bases and J gave up 6 bases; unmatched junction bases: 1. CDR3 amino acids: CASSDSTGNGYTF. The CDR3 DNA reads as TGTGCCAGCAGTGACTCGACAGGGAATGGCTACACCTTC.

This clone was detected once. The chain's CDR3 is CASSLVTTGVGGYTF. The CDR3 coding sequence is TGCGCCAGCAGCTTGGTCACGACAGGGGTAGGGGGCTACACCTTC. The chain employs TRBV5-1 and TRBJ1-2; 8 nucleotides match TRBD1. The CDR3 runs 15 residues. Germline V CDR1 and CDR2: SGHRS, YFSETQ. V lost 0 bases and J lost 8; bases outside the gene matches: 9.

The chain has TRBV19 and TRBJ1-2, with D perhaps matching TRBD1 (6 bases). Germline CDR1 reads LNHDA; CDR2 reads SQIVND (reference sequence). CDR3 length equals 14 residues. V was pared by 6 bases and J by 4 bases, with 15 bases between. The CDR3 sequence: CASRLQGIGYGYTF. In DNA, the CDR3 is TGTGCCAGTAGACTACAGGGTATCGGCTATGGCTACACCTTC.

The V call is TRBV19, the J call TRBJ1-2, with 11 bases matching TRBD1. Germline V gene sequence: CDR1 LNHDA, CDR2 SQIVND (reference sequence). V was clipped by 6 bases and J by 4 bases; unmatched bases: 4. This CDR3 contains 14 residues. The CDR3 DNA reads as TGTGCCAGTAGAGGGACAGGGGGACTCTATGGCTACACCTTC. Protein product: CASRGTGGLYGYTF.

The chain carries TRBV25-1 and TRBJ2-5; maybe TRBD2 (6 bases). CDR1 and CDR2 (germline): MGHDK, SYGVNS. Trimming removed 4 bases at V and 4 bases at J, with 13 bases between. This CDR3 has 14 residues. The CDR3 loop is CASSGRRVGETQYF. CDR3 in DNA: TGTGCCAGCAGTGGTCGGAGGGTGGGAGAGACCCAGTACTTC.

This CDR3 is CASKASGGYEQYF. CDR3 DNA: TGCGCCAGCAAGGCTAGCGGAGGGTACGAGCAGTACTTC. The chain links TRBV10-1 to TRBJ2-7, with 7 nucleotides matching TRBD2. After removal of 7 bases from V and 4 bases from J, the junction contained 7 bases not matched to a gene. Germline V CDR1 and CDR2: WNHNN, SYGVQD (reference sequence). CDR3 length: 13 residues.